This T cell receptor (beta chain) was sequenced in a study of blood T cell repertoires in COVID-19. V lost 0 bases and J lost 4, with 7 bases in between. CDR3 length: 13 amino acids. CDR1 and CDR2 (germline): SGHRS, YFSETQ. Clones were read by immunoSEQ multiplex PCR, and TCRdb kept only the in-frame ones, dropping some. Of 150,000 to 200,000 clones listed, roughly 84% are singletons. Sequencing was carried out using peripheral blood. V is TRBV5-1 and J is TRBJ1-2; unclear D gene. This receptor was identified in a woman of 80 years or more with active or convalescent COVID-19. CDR3 sequence reads: CASSLGTAYGYTF. The CDR3 nucleotides are TGCGCCAGCAGCTTGGGTACAGCCTATGGCTACACCTTC. Combining the CDR3 with reference TRBV5-1 and TRBJ1-2 gives the whole variable domain KAGVTQTPRYLIKTRGQQVTLSCSPISGHRSVSWYQQTPGQGLQFLFEYFSETQRNKGNFPGRFSGRQFSNSRSEMNVSTLELGDSALYLCASSLGTAYGYTFGSGTRLTVV.